The 23 T cell receptor beta chains below come from one sample, sequenced in a study of shared clonotypes between healthy human individuals. Only in-frame clones appear in the TCRdb table, and some are missing; sequencing was by immunoSEQ multiplex PCR. The data show around 2.1 million clones, 95% seen once. The sample comprised naive CD4+ T cells sorted from blood. Subset given: CD45RA+ positively selected. The receptor source for this set is a man younger than 30 in good health.

The CDR3 here is CASSGTPGQGPRSPLHF. For the CDR3, the DNA is TGTGCCAGCAGCGGGACTCCGGGACAGGGTCCTCGTTCACCCCTCCACTTT. J is TRBJ1-6 and V is TRBV9; 9 bases map to TRBD1. The germline V gene encodes CDR1 SGDLS and CDR2 YYNGEE. V was clipped by 3 bases and J by 9 bases; unmatched bases: 13. This CDR3 is built from 17 residues.

The chain carries TRBV6-6 and TRBJ1-2, with TRBD1 matching 8 bases. This CDR3 is 15 amino acids long. Trimming cost V 0 bases and J 8 bases; bases outside gene matches: 8. Germline assignment: CDR1 MNHNY and CDR2 SVGAGI (reference sequence). This CDR3 reads CASSYSRQGRRGYTF. In DNA form, the CDR3 reads TGTGCCAGCAGTTACTCGAGACAGGGGCGGCGAGGCTACACCTTC.

DNA of the CDR3: TGTGCCAGCAGCTTCCTAGCCGAGGATACGCAGTATTTT. This sequence encodes CASSFLAEDTQYF. The chain is built from TRBV7-6 and TRBJ2-3, with a tentative D call TRBD2 (5 bases). CDR1 is SGHVS, CDR2 FNYEAQ, per germline. Trimming took 3 bases from V and 6 from J, leaving 10 bases between them. The CDR3 runs to 13 residues.

The chain recombines TRBV25-1 with TRBJ2-7; a possible D gene is TRBD1 (6 bases). The CDR3 extends over 12 amino acids. V shed 8 bases and J shed 2 bases, with 10 bases lying between them. The germline V gene has CDR1 MGHDK and CDR2 SYGVNS. The DNA of the CDR3 is TGTGCCAGCGCCGGACAGACCTACGAGCAGTACTTC. Protein: CASAGQTYEQYF.

V is TRBV30 and J is TRBJ2-4, with TRBD2 identical over 9 bases. Germline V gene sequence: CDR1 GTSNPN, CDR2 SVGIG (reference sequence). This CDR3 comprises 17 residues. The V and J ends lost 4 bases and 6 bases, in that order; junction bases with no gene match: 16. CDR3 protein: CAWTGGKVAGVANIQYF. DNA for the CDR3: TGTGCCTGGACGGGGGGGAAGGTAGCGGGAGTTGCAAACATTCAGTACTTC.

Note on this clone: Other DNA sequences from this sample encode an identical CDR3 as well. The rearrangement links TRBV2 to TRBJ2-2; TRBD2 agrees at 7 bases. The CDR3 is made up of 14 amino acids. V lost 6 bases and J lost 5; bases outside the gene matches: 6. Germline V gives CDR1 SNHLY, CDR2 FYNNEI. The CDR3 region is CASRGRDGTGELFF. The CDR3 coding sequence is TGTGCCAGCAGGGGGAGGGACGGGACCGGGGAGCTGTTTTTT. Combining the CDR3 with reference TRBV2 and TRBJ2-2 gives the whole variable domain EPEVTQTPSHQVTQMGQEVILRCVPISNHLYFYWYRQILGQKVEFLVSFYNNEISEKSEIFDDQFSVERPDGSNFTLKIRSTKLEDSAMYFCASRGRDGTGELFFGEGSRLTVL.

This chain uses TRBV7-9 with TRBJ1-1; a possible D gene is TRBD1 (6 bases). Looked up from germline, CDR1 is SEHNR and CDR2 is FQNEAQ (reference sequence). The CDR3 covers 14 residues. Trimming took 5 bases from V and 3 from J, leaving 13 bases between them. The CDR3 spells CASSVTGPDTEAFF. For the CDR3, the DNA is TGTGCCAGCAGCGTGACAGGTCCTGACACTGAAGCTTTCTTT.

The chain uses TRBV4-3 and TRBJ1-4; a possible D gene is TRBD1 (5 bases). V was trimmed by 1 base and J by 5 bases, leaving 14 bases between them. This CDR3 region has 16 residues. Germline V gives CDR1 LGHNA, CDR2 YSLEER. The CDR3 spells CASSQGGRQSNEKLFF. Written as DNA, the CDR3 is TGCGCCAGCAGCCAAGGGGGTAGACAGTCCAATGAAAAACTGTTTTTT.

CDR3: CASTPTVLYGYTF. The CDR3 DNA reads as TGTGCCAGCACTCCGACAGTTCTCTATGGCTACACCTTC. The gene calls are TRBV28 and TRBJ1-2; weak D call: TRBD1 (5 bases). This CDR3 is built from 13 residues. Germline CDR1 and CDR2: MDHEN and SYDVKM. The germline V and J ends were trimmed by 7 bases and 4 bases, with 13 bases remaining between them.

The chain links TRBV9 to TRBJ1-4; D remains unclear. Germline assignment: CDR1 SGDLS and CDR2 YYNGEE. V was cut by 4 bases and J by 5 bases, with 12 bases left in between. This CDR3 region has 14 residues. The CDR3 reads CASSTSGINEKLFF. CDR3 DNA: TGTGCCAGCAGCACGAGTGGCATCAATGAAAAACTGTTTTTT.

The chain links TRBV18 to TRBJ1-5; the D gene is possibly TRBD1 (6 bases). Trimming took 5 bases from V and 7 from J, leaving 12 bases between them. Germline CDR1 and CDR2: KGHSH and LQKENI. CDR3 length: 13 amino acids. DNA of the CDR3: TGTGCCAGCTCATCGGACAGTAGGCAGCCCCAGCATTTT. Translated, it gives CASSSDSRQPQHF.

This clone is a singleton in its sample. This sequence joins TRBV11-3 and TRBJ2-2; tentative D call: TRBD1 (5 bases). CDR3 length equals 13 residues. V was trimmed by 3 bases and J by 5 bases, leaving 7 bases between them. Per the germline V gene, CDR1 is SGHNT and CDR2 is YENEEA. This chain's CDR3 is CASSFKGTGELFF. CDR3 DNA sequence: TGTGCCAGCAGCTTTAAGGGGACCGGGGAGCTGTTTTTT.

The V and J genes are TRBV10-1 and TRBJ2-3; weak D call: TRBD2 (5 bases). V was cut by 11 bases and J by 0 bases, with 18 bases left in between. The CDR3 extends over 15 amino acids. CDR1 is WNHNN and CDR2 is SYGVQD in the germline V gene (reference sequence). CDR3 in amino acids: CALRGLGASTDTQYF. The CDR3 DNA is TGCGCCCTAAGAGGGCTGGGAGCTAGCACAGATACGCAGTATTTT.

The chain has TRBV19 and TRBJ1-1; possibly TRBD1 for D (5 bases). V lost 1 base and J 4 bases, leaving 10 bases between the germline ends. Germline CDR1 and CDR2: LNHDA and SQIVND (reference sequence). CDR3 size: 14 residues. For the CDR3, the DNA is TGTGCCAGTAGTATAGTTTGGGGGAGCACTGAAGCTTTCTTT. Translation: CASSIVWGSTEAFF.

The chain joins TRBV2 to TRBJ2-5, with D perhaps matching TRBD2 (5 bases). This CDR3 is 14 amino acids long. V lost 7 bases and J 5 bases, leaving 17 bases between the germline ends. In germline, CDR1 is SNHLY, CDR2 FYNNEI. CDR3 protein: CASITAVLGETQYF. The CDR3 region has the DNA TGTGCCAGCATCACAGCGGTACTCGGTGAGACCCAGTACTTC.

The rearrangement uses TRBV19 and TRBJ2-3, with D tentatively TRBD2 (5 bases). Trimming took off 1 base at V and 2 bases at J, with 10 bases between the two ends. Germline assignment: CDR1 LNHDA and CDR2 SQIVND (reference sequence). The CDR3 totals 15 residues. CDR3 bases: TGTGCCAGTAGTATAGGAGGGCCCTCCACAGATACGCAGTATTTT. Its translation: CASSIGGPSTDTQYF.

The CDR3 here is CAILAGWSTDTQYF. DNA for the CDR3: TGTGCCATCTTGGCGGGATGGAGCACAGATACGCAGTATTTT. This rearrangement joins TRBV10-3 to TRBJ2-3; D might be TRBD2 (6 bases). This CDR3 is built from 14 residues. The germline CDR1 and CDR2 sequences are ENHRY and SYGVKD. V was clipped by 8 bases and J by 0 bases, with 12 bases between them.

The genes are TRBV11-2 and TRBJ2-3, with TRBD1 as a possible D gene (6 bases). Germline CDR1 is SGHAT and CDR2 is FQNNGV. The CDR3 length is 15 residues. V gave up 4 bases and J gave up 2 bases, with 13 bases separating them. This CDR3 is CASSSGNRDTDTQYF. The DNA of the CDR3 is TGTGCCAGCAGCTCGGGGAACAGGGACACAGATACGCAGTATTTT.

The chain's CDR3 is CATAGGGTGANVLTF. The DNA for the CDR3 is TGTGCCACCGCAGGGGGCGGCACTGGGGCCAACGTCCTGACTTTC. This chain links TRBV28 with TRBJ2-6; 8 nucleotides match TRBD1. This CDR3 has 15 amino acids. The junction had 7 bases not matched to a gene; V was cut back by 10 bases and J by 2 bases. CDR1 is MDHEN, CDR2 SYDVKM, per germline.

As regards this clone: The junction departs from the called germline gene at one end, perhaps through a read error. The rearrangement uses TRBV30 and TRBJ1-2; 8 bases line up with TRBD1. The germline CDR1 and CDR2 sequences are GTSNPN and SVGIG (reference sequence). The CDR3 runs to 15 residues. The DNA for the CDR3 is TGCGCCTGGAGTGTAGGGCAGGGGGCAATCTATGGCTACACCTTC. It specifies CAWSVGQGAIYGYTF.

On this clone itself: The sample carries other DNA sequences with the same CDR3. J is TRBJ2-1 and V is TRBV15; TRBD1 aligns across 9 bases. This CDR3 is built from 14 residues. Germline assignment: CDR1 LNHNV and CDR2 YYDKDF (reference sequence). V lost 3 bases and J lost 3; bases outside the gene matches: 0. The CDR3 sequence: CATSRDRGYNEQFF. CDR3 sequence (DNA): TGTGCCACCAGCAGGGACAGGGGCTACAATGAGCAGTTCTTC.

This clone appeared once. Other DNA sequences of this sample code for an identical CDR3. The chain has TRBV10-3 and TRBJ1-3; TRBD1 agrees at 9 bases. The CDR3 has 15 residues. Germline-derived CDR1 and CDR2 are ENHRY and SYGVKD. Unmatched junction bases numbered 0, after V lost 2 bases and J lost 1 base. The CDR3 bases are TGTGCCATCAGTGAGGGGACAGGGTCTGGAAACACCATATATTTT. It is translated as CAISEGTGSGNTIYF.

The V call is TRBV2, the J call TRBJ2-5, with D perhaps matching TRBD2 (6 bases). CDR1 is SNHLY, CDR2 FYNNEI, per germline. The CDR3 totals 14 residues. The V end was cut by 4 bases, the J end by 7 bases, with 16 bases between. The CDR3 region has the DNA TGTGCCAGCAGTGGAGTTATGGGAGGAGGGACCCAGTACTTC. As protein: CASSGVMGGGTQYF.